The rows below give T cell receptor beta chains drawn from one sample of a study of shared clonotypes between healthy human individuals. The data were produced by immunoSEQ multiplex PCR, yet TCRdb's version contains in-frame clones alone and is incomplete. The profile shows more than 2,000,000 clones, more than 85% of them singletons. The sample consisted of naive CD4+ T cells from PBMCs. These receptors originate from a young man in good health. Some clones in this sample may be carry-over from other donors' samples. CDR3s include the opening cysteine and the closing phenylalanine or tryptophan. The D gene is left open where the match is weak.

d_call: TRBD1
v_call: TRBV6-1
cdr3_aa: CASSRTRGTDTQYF

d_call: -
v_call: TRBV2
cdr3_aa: CASSEQGKGTEAFF

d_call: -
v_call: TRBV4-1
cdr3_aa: CASSHGDGSGANVLTF

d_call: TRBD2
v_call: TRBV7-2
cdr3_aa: CASSLWASGMLNEQFF

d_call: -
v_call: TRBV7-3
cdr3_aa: CASSLTTAQETQYF

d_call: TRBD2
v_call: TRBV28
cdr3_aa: CASSIGLAGVSYNEQFF

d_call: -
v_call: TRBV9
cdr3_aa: CASSLQPLDTQYF

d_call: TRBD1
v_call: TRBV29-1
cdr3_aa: CSAGQANTEAFF

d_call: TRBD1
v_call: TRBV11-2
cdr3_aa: CASSRIRTGNHEQYF

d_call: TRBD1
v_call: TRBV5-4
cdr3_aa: CASTPRAGQGPYEQYF

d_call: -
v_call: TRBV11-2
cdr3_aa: CASSLGVEKAYEQYF

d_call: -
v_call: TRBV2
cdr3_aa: CASKAEDTQYF

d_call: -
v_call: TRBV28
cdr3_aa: CASTTGRQGGGNEQFF

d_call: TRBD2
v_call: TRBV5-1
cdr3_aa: CASRVSGSNTGELFF

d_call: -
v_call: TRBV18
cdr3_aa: CASSPIGGTFEKLFF

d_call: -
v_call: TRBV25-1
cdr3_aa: CASSEFQMNEKLFF

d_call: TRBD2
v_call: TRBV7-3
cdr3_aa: CASSLGSGGRAGETQYF

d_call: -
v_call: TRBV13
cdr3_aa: CASSLGQNTYGYTF

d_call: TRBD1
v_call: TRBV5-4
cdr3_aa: CASSRLQGQSKNSGNTIYF

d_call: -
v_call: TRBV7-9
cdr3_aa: CASSADQETQYF

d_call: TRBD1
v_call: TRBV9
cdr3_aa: CASSVEWAPGQGQTQYF

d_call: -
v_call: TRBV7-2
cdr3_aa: CASSQRRSLSSGANVLTF

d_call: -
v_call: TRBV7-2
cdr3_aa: CASSPSYEQYF

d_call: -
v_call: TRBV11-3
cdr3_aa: CASSFGLRETQYF

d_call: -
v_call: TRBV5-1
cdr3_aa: CASSLGSWGSNYGAQYF

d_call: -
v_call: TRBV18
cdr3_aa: CASSPPNGQPQHF

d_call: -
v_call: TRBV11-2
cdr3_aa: CASSLGDLDTQYF

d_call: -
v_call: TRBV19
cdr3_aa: CATTISSLETQYF

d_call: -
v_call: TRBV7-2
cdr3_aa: CASSPRAGGGALYGYTF

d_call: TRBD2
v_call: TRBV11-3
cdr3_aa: CASSLDFSGTIQYF

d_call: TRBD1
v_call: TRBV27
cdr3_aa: CASSPPGQGSYTEAFF

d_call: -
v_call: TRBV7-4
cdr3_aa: CASSPRVPDGRGHEQFF

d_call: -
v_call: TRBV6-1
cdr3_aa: CASSEALAPDTQYF

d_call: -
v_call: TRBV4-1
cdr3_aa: CASSHFNRRTAGYTF

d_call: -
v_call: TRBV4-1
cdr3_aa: CASSGVTDTQYF

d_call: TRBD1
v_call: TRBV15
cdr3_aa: CATSRRQGAVPGELFF

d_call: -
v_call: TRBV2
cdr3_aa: CASSASRGVHTEAFF

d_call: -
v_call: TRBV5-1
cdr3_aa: CASSTRGVANYGYTF

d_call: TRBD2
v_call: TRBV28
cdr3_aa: CASSLHLAGANEQFF

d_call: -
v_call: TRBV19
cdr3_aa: CASSPRRELNQPQHF

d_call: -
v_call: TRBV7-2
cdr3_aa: CASNFWGETQYF

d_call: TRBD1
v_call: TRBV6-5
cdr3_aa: CASSNRGGEQFF

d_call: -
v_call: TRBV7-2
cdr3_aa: CASSLVAGASYEQYF

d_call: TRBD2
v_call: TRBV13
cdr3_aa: CASSLRLAGYNEQFF

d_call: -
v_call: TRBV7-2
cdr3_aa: CASRTPGRNTEAFF

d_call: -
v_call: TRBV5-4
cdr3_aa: CASSQTGRNTIYF

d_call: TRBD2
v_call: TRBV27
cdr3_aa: CASSKTSGSTFDEQFF

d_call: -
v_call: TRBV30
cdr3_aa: CAWSVFGAGSYEQYF